The 14 T cell receptor beta chains reported below all come from one sample, sequenced in a study of control samples from healthy donors and cancer patients. The table came from immunoSEQ multiplex PCR; TCRdb's copy has only in-frame clones and leaves some out. The repertoire has hundreds of thousands of clones, 80% to 95% of them found once; the top ten carry about 6.3%. Sequencing was performed on PBMCs. Receptors were obtained from a man aged 35 to 55 with head and neck cancer.

The rearrangement joins TRBV5-5 to TRBJ2-5; no reliable D call. Trimming took 1 base from V and 0 from J, leaving 7 bases between them. The CDR3 has 14 amino acids. Germline V lookup: CDR1 SGHKS, CDR2 YYEKEE (reference sequence). CDR3 residues: CASSLTLYQETQYF. The CDR3 DNA is TGTGCCAGCAGCTTGACATTGTACCAAGAGACCCAGTACTTC.

The CDR3: CASSLKEGAGYTF. CDR3 in DNA: TGTGCCAGCAGCTTGAAGGAGGGTGCTGGCTACACCTTC. This chain links TRBV5-6 with TRBJ1-2; D gene unclear. Per germline, CDR1 SGHDT and CDR2 YYEEEE. The germline V and J ends were trimmed by 1 base and 7 bases, with 11 bases remaining between them. The CDR3 is 13 residues long.

The genes are TRBV2 and TRBJ1-2; D unclear. Trimming removed 1 base from V and 0 bases from J, with 3 bases in between. This CDR3 is 13 amino acids long. Germline assignment: CDR1 SNHLY and CDR2 FYNNEI. CDR3 region: CASSEGANYGYTF. DNA for the CDR3: TGTGCCAGCAGTGAAGGGGCTAACTATGGCTACACCTTC.

The genes are TRBV5-1 and TRBJ1-1; 11 bases match TRBD1. The CDR3 has 15 amino acids. V dropped 4 bases and J dropped 5; count of bases not matched to a gene: 7. Germline V CDR1 and CDR2: SGHRS, YFSETQ. The CDR3 loop reads CASSEPGTGGTEAFF. Written as DNA, the CDR3 is TGCGCCAGCAGCGAGCCCGGGACAGGGGGGACTGAAGCTTTCTTT.

This clone was detected only a few times. The chain uses TRBV10-1 and TRBJ2-7, with TRBD1 matching 8 bases. This CDR3 contains 12 residues. CDR1 is WNHNN, CDR2 SYGVQD, per germline (reference sequence). J gave up 6 bases and V 6 bases, and 4 bases lay outside the gene matches. CDR3 loop: CASSRTGTEQYF. The CDR3 DNA reads as TGCGCCAGCAGCCGGACAGGGACCGAGCAGTACTTC.

The chain uses TRBV3-1 (or the pseudogene TRBV3-2) and TRBJ1-4; D is undetermined. Between the trimmed V and J ends, which lost 5 bases and 4 bases, there was a span of 14 bases. This CDR3 has 15 amino acids. Germline V gene sequence: CDR1 LGHDT, CDR2 YNNKEL (reference sequence). The DNA of the CDR3 is TGTGCCAGCAGCTCCCAAGGGCAGTTTAATGAAAAACTGTTTTTT. Translated: CASSSQGQFNEKLFF.

This chain uses TRBV7-6 with TRBJ1-1; D perhaps matches TRBD1 (6 bases). Looked up from germline, CDR1 is SGHVS and CDR2 is FNYEAQ. This CDR3 is built from 15 residues. The germline V and J ends were trimmed by 4 bases and 2 bases, with 14 bases remaining between them. The CDR3 bases are TGTGCCAGCAGCTCAGACAGGACTCCTAACACTGAAGCTTTCTTT. It encodes CASSSDRTPNTEAFF.

This sequence joins TRBV20-1 and TRBJ2-7, with D perhaps matching TRBD2 (6 bases). CDR1 and CDR2 (germline): DFQATT, SNEGSKA (reference sequence). V shed 3 bases and J shed 0 bases, with 9 bases lying between them. This CDR3 region has 13 residues. The CDR3 DNA reads as TGCAGTGCTAGTCACGGGAGCTCCTACGAGCAGTACTTC. This gives the protein CSASHGSSYEQYF.

This sequence joins TRBV7-3 and TRBJ2-2; possibly TRBD2 for D (6 bases). The germline V and J ends were trimmed by 6 bases and 6 bases, with 17 bases remaining between them. The V gene's germline CDR1 is SGHTA and CDR2 FQGTGA. This CDR3 spans 15 amino acids. The CDR3 DNA sequence: TGTGCCAGCAGTATAGGAGGGTGGGGCTCCGGGGAGCTGTTTTTT. It encodes CASSIGGWGSGELFF.

This chain connects TRBV2 to TRBJ2-1; TRBD1 matches at 7 bases. The V and J ends lost 6 bases and 0 bases, in that order; junction bases with no gene match: 11. CDR3 length: 17 residues. The germline CDR1 and CDR2 sequences are SNHLY and FYNNEI. CDR3 bases: TGTGCCAGCAGGGAACACAGGGGCGTTAGCTCCTACAATGAGCAGTTCTTC. Protein product: CASREHRGVSSYNEQFF.

The chain couples TRBV7-3 to TRBJ2-3; possibly TRBD1 or TRBD2 for D (5 bases each). Deletions cut 3 bases from V and 5 bases from J, with 12 bases between. In germline, CDR1 is SGHTA, CDR2 FQGTGA. The CDR3 consists of 14 residues. DNA of the CDR3: TGTGCCAGCAGCTTCGGGACCCGAGGAGATACGCAGTATTTT. Protein product: CASSFGTRGDTQYF.

The chain links TRBV5-1 to TRBJ1-1; the D gene is possibly TRBD1 (5 bases). Looked up from germline, CDR1 is SGHRS and CDR2 is YFSETQ. V lost 2 bases and J 2 bases, leaving 16 bases between the germline ends. CDR3 length: 16 residues. The CDR3 here is CASSLNPGAPNTEAFF. The CDR3 DNA reads as TGCGCCAGCAGCTTAAACCCTGGGGCCCCTAACACTGAAGCTTTCTTT. The whole variable domain, remainder taken from reference TRBV5-1 and TRBJ1-1, is KAGVTQTPRYLIKTRGQQVTLSCSPISGHRSVSWYQQTPGQGLQFLFEYFSETQRNKGNFPGRFSGRQFSNSRSEMNVSTLELGDSALYLCASSLNPGAPNTEAFFGQGTRLTVV.

The chain employs TRBV5-5 and TRBJ1-5; 7 positions agree with TRBD1. Germline V gene lookup returns CDR1 SGHKS and CDR2 YYEKEE (reference sequence). V lost 3 bases, J lost 5 bases, and 2 bases stayed unmatched. The CDR3 is 13 amino acids. CDR3 in amino acids: CASSWDRDQPQHF. DNA for the CDR3: TGTGCCAGCAGCTGGGACAGAGATCAGCCCCAGCATTTT. The full variable domain, with the rest looked up from reference TRBV5-5 and TRBJ1-5, is DAGVTQSPTHLIKTRGQQVTLRCSPISGHKSVSWYQQVLGQGPQFIFQYYEKEERGRGNFPDRFSARQFPNYSSELNVNALLLGDSALYLCASSWDRDQPQHFGDGTRLSIL.

The CDR3: CASSLRGSDEKLFF. CDR3 nucleotides: TGTGCCAGCAGCTTACGGGGTAGCGATGAAAAACTGTTTTTT. This chain connects TRBV7-9 to TRBJ1-4; D is uncertain. Germline CDR1 reads SEHNR; CDR2 reads FQNEAQ (reference sequence). The V end lost 2 bases, the J end lost 6 bases, and 10 bases lay between the germline ends. CDR3 length: 14 residues.